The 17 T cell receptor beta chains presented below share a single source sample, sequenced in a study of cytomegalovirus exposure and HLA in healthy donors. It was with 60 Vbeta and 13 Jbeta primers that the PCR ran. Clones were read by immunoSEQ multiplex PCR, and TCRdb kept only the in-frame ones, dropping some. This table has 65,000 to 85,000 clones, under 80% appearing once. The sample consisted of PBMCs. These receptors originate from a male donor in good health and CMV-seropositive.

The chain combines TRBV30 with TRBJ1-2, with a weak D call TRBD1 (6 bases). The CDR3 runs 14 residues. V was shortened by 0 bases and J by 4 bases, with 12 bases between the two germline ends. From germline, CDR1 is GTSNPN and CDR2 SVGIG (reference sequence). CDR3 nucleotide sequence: TGTGCCTGGAGTGTACTGGGACAAGTCTATGGCTACACCTTC. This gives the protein CAWSVLGQVYGYTF.

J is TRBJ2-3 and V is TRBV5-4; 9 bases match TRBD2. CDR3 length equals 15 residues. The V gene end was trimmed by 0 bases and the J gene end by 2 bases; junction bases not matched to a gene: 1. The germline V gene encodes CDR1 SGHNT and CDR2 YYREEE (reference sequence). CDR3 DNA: TGTGCCAGCAGCTTGGGGGGACTAGCCACAGATACGCAGTATTTT. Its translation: CASSLGGLATDTQYF.

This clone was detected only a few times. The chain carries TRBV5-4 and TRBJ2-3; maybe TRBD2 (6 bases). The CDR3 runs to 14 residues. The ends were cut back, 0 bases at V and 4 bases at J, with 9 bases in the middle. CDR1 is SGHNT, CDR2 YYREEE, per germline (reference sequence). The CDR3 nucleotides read TGTGCCAGCAGCTTGGTACTAGCCCCAGATACGCAGTATTTT. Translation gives CASSLVLAPDTQYF.

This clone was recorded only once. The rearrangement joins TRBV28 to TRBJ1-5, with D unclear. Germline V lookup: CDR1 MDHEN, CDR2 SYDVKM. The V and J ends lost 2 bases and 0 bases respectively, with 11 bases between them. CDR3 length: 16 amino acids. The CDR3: CASSLPGFPSNQPQHF. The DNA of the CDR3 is TGTGCCAGCAGTTTACCAGGATTTCCTAGCAATCAGCCCCAGCATTTT.

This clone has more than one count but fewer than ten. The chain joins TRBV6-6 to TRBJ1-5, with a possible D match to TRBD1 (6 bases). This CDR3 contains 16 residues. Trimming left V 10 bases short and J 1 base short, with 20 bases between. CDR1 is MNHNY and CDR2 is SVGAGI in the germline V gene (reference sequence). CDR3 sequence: CATTPSGGRSNQPQHF. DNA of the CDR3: TGTGCCACTACCCCATCGGGGGGGCGCAGCAATCAGCCCCAGCATTTT.

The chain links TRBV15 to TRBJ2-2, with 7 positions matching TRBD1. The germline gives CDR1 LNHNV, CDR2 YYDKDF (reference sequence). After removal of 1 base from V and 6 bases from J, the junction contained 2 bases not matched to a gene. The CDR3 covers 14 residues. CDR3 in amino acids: CATSRGQGAGELFF. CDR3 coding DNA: TGTGCCACCAGCAGAGGTCAGGGGGCCGGGGAGCTGTTTTTT.

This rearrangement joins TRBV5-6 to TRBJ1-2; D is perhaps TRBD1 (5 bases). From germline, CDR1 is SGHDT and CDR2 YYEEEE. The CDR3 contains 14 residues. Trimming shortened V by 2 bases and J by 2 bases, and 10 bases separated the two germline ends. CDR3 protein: CASSLNQGNYGYTF. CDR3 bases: TGTGCCAGCAGCTTAAACCAGGGAAACTATGGCTACACCTTC. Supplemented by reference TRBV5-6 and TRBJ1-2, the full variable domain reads DAGVTQSPTHLIKTRGQQVTLRCSPKSGHDTVSWYQQALGQGPQFIFQYYEEEERQRGNFPDRFSGHQFPNYSSELNVNALLLGDSALYLCASSLNQGNYGYTFGSGTRLTVV.

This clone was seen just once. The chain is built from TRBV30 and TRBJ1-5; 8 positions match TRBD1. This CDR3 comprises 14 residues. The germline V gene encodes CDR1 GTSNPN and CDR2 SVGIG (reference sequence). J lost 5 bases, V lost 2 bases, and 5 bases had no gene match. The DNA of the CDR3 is TGTGCCTGGAGTAGAGGACAGGGCCATCAGCCCCAGCATTTT. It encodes CAWSRGQGHQPQHF.

CDR3 amino acids: CASSESQVNTGELFF. CDR3 nucleotide sequence: TGTGCCAGCTCCGAGTCCCAGGTGAACACCGGGGAGCTGTTTTTT. The genes are TRBV18 and TRBJ2-2; D is unresolved. V dropped 6 bases and J dropped 1 base, with 12 bases sitting between them. CDR1 is KGHSH and CDR2 is LQKENI in the germline V gene. The CDR3 has 15 residues.

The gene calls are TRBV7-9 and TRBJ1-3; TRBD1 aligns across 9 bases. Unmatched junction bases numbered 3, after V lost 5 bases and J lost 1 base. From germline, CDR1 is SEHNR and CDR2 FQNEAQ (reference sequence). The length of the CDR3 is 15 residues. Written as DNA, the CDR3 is TGTGCCAGCAGCAAACAGGGGGCTTCTGGAAACACCATATATTTT. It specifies CASSKQGASGNTIYF.

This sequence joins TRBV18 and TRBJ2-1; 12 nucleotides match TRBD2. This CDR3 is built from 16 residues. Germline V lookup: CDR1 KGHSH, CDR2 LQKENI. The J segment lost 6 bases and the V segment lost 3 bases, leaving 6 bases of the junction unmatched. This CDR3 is CASSPSTSGSSNEQFF. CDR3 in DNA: TGTGCCAGCTCACCCTCGACTAGCGGGAGTTCCAATGAGCAGTTCTTC. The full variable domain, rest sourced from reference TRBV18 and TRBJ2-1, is NAGVMQNPRHLVRRRGQEARLRCSPMKGHSHVYWYRQLPEEGLKFMVYLQKENIIDESGMPKERFSAEFPKEGPSILRIQQVVRGDSAAYFCASSPSTSGSSNEQFFGPGTRLTVL.

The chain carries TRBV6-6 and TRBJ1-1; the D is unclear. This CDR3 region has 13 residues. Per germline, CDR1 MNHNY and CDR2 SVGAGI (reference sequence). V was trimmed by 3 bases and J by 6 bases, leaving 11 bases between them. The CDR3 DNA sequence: TGTGCCAGCAGTTATTACGACATGCCTGAAGCTTTCTTT. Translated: CASSYYDMPEAFF.

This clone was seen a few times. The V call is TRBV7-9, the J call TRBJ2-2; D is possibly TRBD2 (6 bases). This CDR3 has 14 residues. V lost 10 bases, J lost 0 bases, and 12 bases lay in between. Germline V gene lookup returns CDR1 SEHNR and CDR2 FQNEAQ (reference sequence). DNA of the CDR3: TGTGCCATACAACTAGCAGCGAACACCGGGGAGCTGTTTTTT. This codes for CAIQLAANTGELFF.

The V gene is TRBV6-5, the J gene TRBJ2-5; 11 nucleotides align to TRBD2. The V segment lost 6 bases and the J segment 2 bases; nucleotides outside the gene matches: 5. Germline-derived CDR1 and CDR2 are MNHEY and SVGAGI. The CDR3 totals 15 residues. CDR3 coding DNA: TGTGCCAGCAGGGGACTAGCGGCTATTCAAGAGACCCAGTACTTC. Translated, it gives CASRGLAAIQETQYF.

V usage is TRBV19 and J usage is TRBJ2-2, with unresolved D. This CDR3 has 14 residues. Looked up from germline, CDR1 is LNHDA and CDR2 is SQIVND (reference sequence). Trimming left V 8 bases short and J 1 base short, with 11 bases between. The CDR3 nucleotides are TGTGCCAGTCAACTCAGGCGGAACACCGGGGAGCTGTTTTTT. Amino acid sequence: CASQLRRNTGELFF.

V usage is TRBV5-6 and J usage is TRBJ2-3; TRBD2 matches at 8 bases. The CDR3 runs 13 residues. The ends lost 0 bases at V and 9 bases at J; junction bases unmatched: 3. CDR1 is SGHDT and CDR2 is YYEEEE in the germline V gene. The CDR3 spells CASSLGSGRTQYF. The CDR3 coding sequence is TGTGCCAGCAGCTTGGGGAGCGGGAGAACGCAGTATTTT.

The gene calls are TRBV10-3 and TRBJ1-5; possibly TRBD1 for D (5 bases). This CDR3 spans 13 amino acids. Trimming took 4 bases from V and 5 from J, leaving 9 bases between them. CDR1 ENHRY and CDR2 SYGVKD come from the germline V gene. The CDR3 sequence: CAISGQPDQPQHF. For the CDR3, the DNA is TGTGCCATCAGTGGACAGCCCGATCAGCCCCAGCATTTT.